The text below deals with one TCR beta chain. Within the sample, other DNA sequences also encode this same CDR3. The sample belongs to a study of shared clonotypes between healthy human individuals. The protocol was immunoSEQ multiplex PCR, while the TCRdb copy is restricted to in-frame clones and leaves out a portion. Here the sample spans 2.3 million or so clones, approximately 93% being singletons. Germline assignment: CDR1 LNHDA and CDR2 SQIVND (reference sequence). The V and J ends lost 4 bases and 2 bases respectively, with 9 bases between them. The CDR3 is made up of 13 amino acids. The specimen was naive CD4+ T cells from PBMCs. As to subset: CD45RA+ positively selected. The chain links TRBV19 to TRBJ2-7; perhaps D is TRBD1 or TRBD2 (5 bases each). This receptor was identified in a man between 18 and 35 years old in good health. Some clones in this sample may be carry-over from other donors' samples. The CDR3 sequence: CASSRDGAYEQYF. As DNA, the CDR3 is TGTGCCAGTAGTAGGGACGGTGCCTACGAGCAGTACTTC.